This T cell receptor beta chain was recorded in a study of T-cell reconstitution after alpha-beta-depleted transplantation in children. The TCRbeta library was prepared with unique molecular identifiers. TCRdb reanalysed the PCR reads using MiXCR and keeps one entry per CDR3 protein. The table has about 610,000 distinct CDR3 sequences, under 12% seen once. This TCR came from a human donor who donated a stem cell graft to a child with acute myeloid leukemia. This material consisted of PBMCs from the stem cell graft donor, taken from the stem cell graft.

CDR3 in DNA: TGCGCCAGCAGCCAAGATTGGACCGGGACTTCCTACGAGCAGTACTTC. This translates into CASSQDWTGTSYEQYF. The chain links TRBV4-3 to TRBJ2-7; D perhaps matches TRBD2 (6 bases). Deletions cut 0 bases from V and 1 base from J, with 13 bases between. The CDR3 length is 16 residues. The germline CDR1 and CDR2 sequences are LGHNA and YSLEER.